These 16 T cell receptor beta chains were all obtained from the same sample, sequenced in a study of CD8 T cells in Susac syndrome. Random hexamers served to reverse transcribe roughly 0.45 to 1 ug RNA. TCRdb fed the immunoSEQ multiplex PCR reads into MiXCR, producing one record per CDR3 protein. Of about 200,000 distinct CDR3 sequences listed, roughly nine tenths were seen once; the top ten hold about 0.15%. The specimen was CD8+ T cells from PBMCs. The receptors shown here come from a human donor with multiple sclerosis.

This chain joins TRBV7-9 and TRBJ2-7; D remains unclear. Trimming left V 4 bases short and J 2 bases short, with 9 bases between. The CDR3 totals 13 residues. In germline, CDR1 is SEHNR, CDR2 FQNEAQ (reference sequence). CDR3 region: CASSSAVTYEQYF. CDR3 coding DNA: TGTGCCAGCAGCTCGGCCGTCACCTACGAGCAGTACTTC.

The chain carries TRBV28 and TRBJ2-7; the match to TRBD2 covers 8 bases. V was pared by 4 bases and J by 1 base, with 9 bases of the junction left unmatched. The CDR3 contains 16 residues. Germline lookup yields CDR1 MDHEN and CDR2 SYDVKM. CDR3 in DNA: TGTGCCAGCAGTTGGCCTAGAGCGGGAGCTTCCTACGAGCAGTACTTC. This gives the protein CASSWPRAGASYEQYF. Together with reference TRBV28 and TRBJ2-7, the CDR3 gives the full variable domain: DVKVTQSSRYLVKRTGEKVFLECVQDMDHENMFWYRQDPGLGLRLIYFSYDVKMKEKGDIPEGYSVSREKKERFSLILESASTNQTSMYLCASSWPRAGASYEQYFGPGTRLTVT.

This chain links TRBV27 with TRBJ2-2; 10 bases line up with TRBD2. The trim removed 4 bases at V and 5 bases at J, leaving 7 bases unmatched. The CDR3 consists of 16 residues. Germline CDR1 is MNHEY and CDR2 is SMNVEV (reference sequence). The CDR3 reads CASSYLISGGTGELFF. In DNA form, the CDR3 reads TGTGCCAGCAGTTATCTCATTAGCGGGGGGACCGGGGAGCTGTTTTTT.

This chain connects TRBV15 to TRBJ2-2, with D perhaps matching TRBD1 (5 bases). The CDR3 has 16 residues. CDR1 and CDR2 from the germline V gene are LNHNV and YYDKDF (reference sequence). V was shortened by 5 bases and J by 1 base, with 14 bases between the two germline ends. The CDR3 here is CATSPSRRGNTGELFF. For the CDR3, the DNA is TGTGCCACCAGCCCTAGTAGAAGGGGGAACACCGGGGAGCTGTTTTTT.

The chain has TRBV4-3 and TRBJ2-5; 9 bases are a match to TRBD2. Germline V gene lookup returns CDR1 LGHNA and CDR2 YSLEER. This CDR3 has 15 amino acids. Germline trimming cut 0 bases from V and 3 bases from J; bases unmatched to any gene: 2. CDR3 DNA sequence: TGCGCCAGCAGCCAAGACCCTAGCGGGAAAGAGACCCAGTACTTC. Translated: CASSQDPSGKETQYF.

The chain has TRBV13 and TRBJ1-1, with 7 bases matching TRBD1. Germline V gene lookup returns CDR1 PRHDT and CDR2 FYEKMQ (reference sequence). The junction had 1 base not matched to a gene; V was cut back by 4 bases and J by 5 bases. The CDR3 is 12 amino acids. CDR3 sequence (DNA): TGTGCCAGCAGCTCGACAGGGACTGAAGCTTTCTTT. Translated, it gives CASSSTGTEAFF.

This chain joins TRBV13 and TRBJ2-7; D might be TRBD1 or TRBD2, each matching 6 bases. Trimming stripped 3 bases from V and 5 bases from J, with 11 bases between. The CDR3 spans 13 residues. CDR1 and CDR2 (germline): PRHDT, FYEKMQ (reference sequence). CDR3 residues: CASSFGGRHEQYF. In nucleotides, the CDR3 is TGTGCCAGCAGCTTTGGGGGGCGTCACGAGCAGTACTTC.

The genes are TRBV11-2 and TRBJ2-5; TRBD2 agrees at 10 bases. The CDR3 is 17 amino acids. Germline V gene sequence: CDR1 SGHAT, CDR2 FQNNGV. V gave up 5 bases and J gave up 6 bases; unmatched junction bases: 15. CDR3 nucleotide sequence: TGTGCCAGCAGCGAGCAACCTAGCGGGAGCAATGAACAGACCCAGTACTTC. This encodes CASSEQPSGSNEQTQYF. The full variable domain, in which reference TRBV11-2 and TRBJ2-5 provide the parts outside the CDR3, is EAGVAQSPRYKIIEKRQSVAFWCNPISGHATLYWYQQILGQGPKLLIQFQNNGVVDDSQLPKDRFSAERLKGVDSTLKIQPAKLEDSAVYLCASSEQPSGSNEQTQYFGPGTRLLVL.

The chain recombines TRBV20-1 with TRBJ2-5; no clear D. Trimming took 6 bases from V and 2 from J, leaving 22 bases between them. Germline V gene sequence: CDR1 DFQATT, CDR2 SNEGSKA (reference sequence). The CDR3 covers 16 residues. The CDR3 loop reads CSASGDVGWRQETQYF. CDR3 sequence (DNA): TGCAGTGCCTCCGGCGACGTCGGATGGCGGCAAGAGACCCAGTACTTC.

This sequence joins TRBV9 and TRBJ2-3, with TRBD2 matching 8 bases. Germline V gene sequence: CDR1 SGDLS, CDR2 YYNGEE. J lost 9 bases, V lost 0 bases, and 9 bases had no gene match. This CDR3 has 15 amino acids. This chain's CDR3 is CASSVDNGGARTQYF. In DNA, the CDR3 is TGTGCCAGCAGCGTAGATAACGGGGGGGCCAGAACGCAGTATTTT.

The sample holds one count of this clonotype. V is TRBV5-1 and J is TRBJ2-3; TRBD2 aligns across 12 bases. The junction had 15 bases not matched to a gene; V was cut back by 4 bases and J by 0 bases. This CDR3 comprises 20 residues. Germline CDR1 is SGHRS and CDR2 is YFSETQ. The CDR3 DNA follows: TGCGCCAGCAGCGTGGATTGGGCCTGGACTAGCGGGACTAGCACAGATACGCAGTATTTT. Translated, it gives CASSVDWAWTSGTSTDTQYF.

This chain links TRBV19 with TRBJ1-1, with 8 bases identical to TRBD1. The CDR3 is 19 amino acids. Germline CDR1 reads LNHDA; CDR2 reads SQIVND (reference sequence). The J segment lost 0 bases and the V segment lost 0 bases, leaving 12 bases of the junction unmatched. The chain's CDR3 is CASSIEGRTGFGVNTEAFF. DNA for the CDR3: TGTGCCAGTAGTATAGAAGGGAGGACAGGGTTCGGCGTGAACACTGAAGCTTTCTTT.

V usage is TRBV12-3 or TRBV12-4 and J usage is TRBJ2-3; either TRBD1 or TRBD2 may fit D (5 bases each). Trimming left V 4 bases short and J 3 bases short, with 14 bases between. The CDR3 spans 15 residues. DNA of the CDR3: TGTGCCAGCAGTTATCAGGGCTGGGGGACAGATACGCAGTATTTT. It translates to CASSYQGWGTDTQYF.

This clonotype came up a few times. The chain has TRBV6-1 and TRBJ2-4, with D hard to call. The CDR3 extends over 13 amino acids. V lost 2 bases and J 6 bases, leaving 8 bases between the germline ends. Germline V gene sequence: CDR1 MNHNS, CDR2 SASEGT. Here the CDR3 reads CASSESVRNIQYF. In DNA form, the CDR3 reads TGTGCCAGCAGTGAATCGGTCAGAAACATTCAGTACTTC.

This chain uses TRBV7-9 with TRBJ2-7; D unclear. In germline, CDR1 is SEHNR, CDR2 FQNEAQ (reference sequence). CDR3 length: 18 residues. V dropped 2 bases and J dropped 0 bases, with 20 bases sitting between them. This CDR3 reads CASSLPTKVQSFSYEQYF. CDR3 sequence (DNA): TGTGCCAGCAGCTTACCGACCAAGGTACAGTCCTTCTCCTACGAGCAGTACTTC.

CDR3 nucleotide sequence: TGCAGTGCTGCCAAGGTAAATGAGCAGTTCTTC. Residues: CSAAKVNEQFF. The genes are TRBV20-1 and TRBJ2-1; no reliable D call. Germline V gene lookup returns CDR1 DFQATT and CDR2 SNEGSKA (reference sequence). Trimming cost V 5 bases and J 7 bases, with 9 bases left between them. The CDR3 consists of 11 residues.